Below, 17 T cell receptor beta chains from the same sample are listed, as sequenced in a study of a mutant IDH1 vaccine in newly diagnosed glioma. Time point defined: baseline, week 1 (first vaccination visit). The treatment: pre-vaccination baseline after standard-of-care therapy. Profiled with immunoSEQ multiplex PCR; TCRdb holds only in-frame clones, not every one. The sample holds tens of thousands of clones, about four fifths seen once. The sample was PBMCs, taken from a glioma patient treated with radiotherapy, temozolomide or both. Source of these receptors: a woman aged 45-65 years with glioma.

The CDR3 coding sequence is TGTGCCAGCAGCTTGGGGCGAGGAGACAATCAGCCCCAGCATTTT. This sequence encodes CASSLGRGDNQPQHF. This chain uses TRBV7-2 with TRBJ1-5; TRBD1 might be the D (5 bases). Germline V lookup: CDR1 SGHTA, CDR2 FQGNSA. V lost 3 bases and J lost 3, with 12 bases in between. The CDR3 runs 15 residues.

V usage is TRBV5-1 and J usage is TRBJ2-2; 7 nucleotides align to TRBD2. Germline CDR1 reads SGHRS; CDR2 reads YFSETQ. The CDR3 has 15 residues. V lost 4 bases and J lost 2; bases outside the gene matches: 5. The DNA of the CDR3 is TGCGCCAGCAGCCCAGGACTAGTCAACACCGGGGAGCTGTTTTTT. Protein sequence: CASSPGLVNTGELFF.

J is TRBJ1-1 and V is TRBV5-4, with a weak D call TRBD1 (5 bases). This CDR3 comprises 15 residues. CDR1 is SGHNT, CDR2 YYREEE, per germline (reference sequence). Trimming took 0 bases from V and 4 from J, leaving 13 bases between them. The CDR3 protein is CASSLATIGTTEAFF. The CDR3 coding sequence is TGTGCCAGCAGCTTGGCCACGATCGGGACCACTGAAGCTTTCTTT.

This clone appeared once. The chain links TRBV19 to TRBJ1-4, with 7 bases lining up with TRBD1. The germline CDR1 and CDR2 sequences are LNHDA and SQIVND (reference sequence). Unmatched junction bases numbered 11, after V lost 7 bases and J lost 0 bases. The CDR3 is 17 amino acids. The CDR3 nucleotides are TGTGCCAGTACCTCGGGACAGAATTTTGCAACTAATGAAAAACTGTTTTTT. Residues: CASTSGQNFATNEKLFF.

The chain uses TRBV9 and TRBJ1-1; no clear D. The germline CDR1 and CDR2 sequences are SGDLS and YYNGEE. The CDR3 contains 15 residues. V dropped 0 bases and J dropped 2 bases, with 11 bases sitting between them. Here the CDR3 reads CASSVEGGRNTEAFF. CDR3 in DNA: TGTGCCAGCAGCGTAGAAGGAGGGAGAAACACTGAAGCTTTCTTT.

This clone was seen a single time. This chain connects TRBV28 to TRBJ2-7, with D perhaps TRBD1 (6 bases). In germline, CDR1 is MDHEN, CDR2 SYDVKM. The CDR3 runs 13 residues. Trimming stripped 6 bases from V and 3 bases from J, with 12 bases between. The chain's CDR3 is CASSTGPLYEQYF. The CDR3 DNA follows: TGTGCCAGCAGCACAGGGCCCCTCTACGAGCAGTACTTC. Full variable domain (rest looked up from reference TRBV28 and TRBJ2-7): DVKVTQSSRYLVKRTGEKVFLECVQDMDHENMFWYRQDPGLGLRLIYFSYDVKMKEKGDIPEGYSVSREKKERFSLILESASTNQTSMYLCASSTGPLYEQYFGPGTRLTVT.

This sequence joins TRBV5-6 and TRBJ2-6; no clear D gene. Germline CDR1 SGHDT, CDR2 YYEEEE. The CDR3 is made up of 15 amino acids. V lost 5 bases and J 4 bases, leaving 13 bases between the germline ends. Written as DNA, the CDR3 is TGTGCCAGCAGTTTACCCCCATCAGGGGCCAACGTCCTGACTTTC. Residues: CASSLPPSGANVLTF. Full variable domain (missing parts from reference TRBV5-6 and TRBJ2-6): DAGVTQSPTHLIKTRGQQVTLRCSPKSGHDTVSWYQQALGQGPQFIFQYYEEEERQRGNFPDRFSGHQFPNYSSELNVNALLLGDSALYLCASSLPPSGANVLTFGAGSRLTVL.

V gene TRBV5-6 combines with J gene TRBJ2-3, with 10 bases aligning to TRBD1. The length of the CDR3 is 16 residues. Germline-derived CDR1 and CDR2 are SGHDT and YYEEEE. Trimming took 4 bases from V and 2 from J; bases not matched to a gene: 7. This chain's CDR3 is CASSAGTGDITDTQYF. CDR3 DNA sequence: TGTGCCAGCAGCGCGGGGACAGGGGATATCACAGATACGCAGTATTTT.

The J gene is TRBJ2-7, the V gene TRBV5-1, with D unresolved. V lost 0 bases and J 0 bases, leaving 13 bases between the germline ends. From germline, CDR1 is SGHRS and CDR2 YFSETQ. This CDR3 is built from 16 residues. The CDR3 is CASSLDGSMSSYEQYF. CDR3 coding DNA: TGCGCCAGCAGCTTGGATGGGTCGATGAGCTCCTACGAGCAGTACTTC.

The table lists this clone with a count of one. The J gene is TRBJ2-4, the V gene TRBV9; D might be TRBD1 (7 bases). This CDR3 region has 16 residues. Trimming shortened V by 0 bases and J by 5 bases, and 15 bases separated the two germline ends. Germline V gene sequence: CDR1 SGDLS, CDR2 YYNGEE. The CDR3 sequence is CASSVDAGGNQNIQYF. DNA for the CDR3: TGTGCCAGCAGCGTAGACGCAGGGGGGAACCAAAACATTCAGTACTTC. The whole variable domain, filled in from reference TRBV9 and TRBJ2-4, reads DSGVTQTPKHLITATGQRVTLRCSPRSGDLSVYWYQQSLDQGLQFLIQYYNGEERAKGNILERFSAQQFPDLHSELNLSSLELGDSALYFCASSVDAGGNQNIQYFGAGTRLSVL.

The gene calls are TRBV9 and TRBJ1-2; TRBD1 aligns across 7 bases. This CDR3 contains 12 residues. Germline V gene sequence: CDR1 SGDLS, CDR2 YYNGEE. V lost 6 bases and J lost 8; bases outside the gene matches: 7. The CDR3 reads CASNDRVRGYTF. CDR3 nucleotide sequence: TGTGCCAGCAACGACAGGGTCCGCGGCTACACCTTC.

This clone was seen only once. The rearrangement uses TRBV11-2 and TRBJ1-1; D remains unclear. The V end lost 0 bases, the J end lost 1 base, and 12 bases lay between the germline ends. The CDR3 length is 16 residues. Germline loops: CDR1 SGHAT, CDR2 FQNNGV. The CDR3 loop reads CASSLEFLKGNTEAFF. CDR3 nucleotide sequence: TGTGCCAGCAGCTTAGAGTTTCTAAAGGGGAACACTGAAGCTTTCTTT.

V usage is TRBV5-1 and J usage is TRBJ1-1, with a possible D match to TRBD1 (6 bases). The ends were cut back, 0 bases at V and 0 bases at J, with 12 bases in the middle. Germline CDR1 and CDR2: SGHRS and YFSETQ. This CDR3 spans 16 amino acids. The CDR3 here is CASSLGDRLMNTEAFF. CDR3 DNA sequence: TGCGCCAGCAGCTTGGGAGACAGGCTAATGAACACTGAAGCTTTCTTT.

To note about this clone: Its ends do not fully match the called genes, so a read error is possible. This CDR3 reads CASSLWGTALLEF. The CDR3 DNA reads TGTGCCAGCAGCTTGTGGGGGACAGCACTTTTGGAATTC. This chain uses TRBV5-4 with TRBJ1-2, with 7 bases lining up with TRBD1. CDR1 is SGHNT, CDR2 YYREEE, per germline (reference sequence). The CDR3 runs 13 residues. The entire variable domain, with the rest obtained from reference TRBV5-4 and TRBJ1-2, is as follows: ETGVTQSPTHLIKTRGQQVTLRCSSQSGHNTVSWYQQALGQGPQFIFQYYREEENGRGNFPPRFSGLQFPNYSSELNVNALELDDSALYLCASSLWGTALLEFGSGTRLTVV.

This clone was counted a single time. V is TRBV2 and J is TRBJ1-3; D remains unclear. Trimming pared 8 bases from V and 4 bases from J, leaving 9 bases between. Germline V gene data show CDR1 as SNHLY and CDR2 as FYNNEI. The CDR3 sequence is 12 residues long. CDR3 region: CASLPGGNTIYF. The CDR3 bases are TGTGCCAGCCTACCGGGGGGAAACACCATATATTTT.

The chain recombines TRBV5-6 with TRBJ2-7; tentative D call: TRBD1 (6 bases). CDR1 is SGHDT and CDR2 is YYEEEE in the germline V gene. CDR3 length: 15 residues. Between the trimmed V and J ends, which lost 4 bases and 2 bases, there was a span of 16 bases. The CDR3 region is CASSPQGGNPYEQYF. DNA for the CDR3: TGTGCCAGCAGCCCCCAAGGGGGAAATCCCTACGAGCAGTACTTC.

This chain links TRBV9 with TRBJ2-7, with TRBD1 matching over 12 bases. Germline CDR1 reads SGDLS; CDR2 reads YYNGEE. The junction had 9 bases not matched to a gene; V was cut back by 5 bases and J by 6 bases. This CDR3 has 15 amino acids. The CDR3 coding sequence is TGTGCCAGCAGTTTCGGAGGGACAGGGGGCGGCGAGCAGTACTTC. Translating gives CASSFGGTGGGEQYF.